One and the same sample provided the 22 T cell receptor beta chains below, sequenced in a study of beta chain features in type 1 diabetes. Study results and caveats: Shortening that was moderate but significant affected the TCRB CDR3s of Type 1 diabetes patients in all four CD4+ subsets.

Antigens of these TCRs are unknown. Of the isolated RNA, all was reverse transcribed, and so the sequenced material was expressed TCRB transcripts. Sequenced by immunoSEQ multiplex PCR; TCRdb stores in-frame clones only, minus some. The sample has about 740,000 clones, around 15% seen once. The specimen was naive CD4+ T cells from blood. These receptors all come from a man in his late teens or twenties with type 1 diabetes.

This chain uses TRBV19 with TRBJ2-1, with D unresolved. CDR1 is LNHDA and CDR2 is SQIVND in the germline V gene (reference sequence). The CDR3 consists of 13 residues. Trimming left V 6 bases short and J 13 bases short, with 19 bases between. The CDR3 loop reads CASSQVLSFDQFF. In DNA, the CDR3 is TGTGCCAGTAGCCAGGTGCTCAGTTTCGACCAGTTCTTC. Based on the CDR3 plus reference TRBV19 and TRBJ2-1, the full variable domain is DGGITQSPKYLFRKEGQNVTLSCEQNLNHDAMYWYRQDPGQGLRLIYYSQIVNDFQKGDIAEGYSVSREKKESFPLTVTSAQKNPTAFYLCASSQVLSFDQFFGPGTRLTVL.

The rearrangement joins TRBV23-1 to TRBJ1-6, with a tentative D call TRBD1 (6 bases). TRBV23-1 is noted as an ORF with a role that remains uncertain. V was clipped by 0 bases and J by 0 bases, with 9 bases between them. The CDR3 sequence is 17 residues long. The CDR3 here is CASSQSQGSSYNSPLHF. The CDR3 coding sequence is TGCGCCAGCAGTCAATCGCAGGGGAGCTCCTATAATTCACCCCTCCACTTT.

The genes are TRBV5-1 and TRBJ1-6; 10 positions match TRBD1. Germline V lookup: CDR1 SGHRS, CDR2 YFSETQ. The CDR3 is made up of 15 amino acids. The trim removed 4 bases at V and 8 bases at J, leaving 6 bases unmatched. The CDR3 reads CASSVGTGAYSPLHF. The DNA of the CDR3 is TGCGCCAGCAGCGTCGGGACAGGGGCTTATTCACCCCTCCACTTT.

V gene TRBV29-1 combines with J gene TRBJ2-7; TRBD1 matches at 7 bases. V trimming: 6 bases; J trimming: 3 bases; junction bases outside the gene matches: 5. From germline, CDR1 is SQVTM and CDR2 ANQGSEA. The CDR3 is 12 residues long. CDR3 protein: CSVQRDSYEQYF. The DNA of the CDR3 is TGCAGCGTACAAAGGGACAGCTACGAGCAGTACTTC.

In the case of this clone: The germline gene is not matched at one end of the junction; a read error may be the cause. The chain combines TRBV6-5 with TRBJ2-5; D remains ambiguous. Germline values: CDR1 MNHEY, CDR2 SVGAGI. CDR3 length: 14 residues. CDR3 nucleotide sequence: TGTGCCAGCAGTTACTATCCCAACCAGGAGACCCAGTACTTC. It codes for CASSYYPNQETQYF.

The V and J genes are TRBV19 and TRBJ1-2; D is possibly TRBD1 (6 bases). Germline V gene sequence: CDR1 LNHDA, CDR2 SQIVND (reference sequence). Trimming pared 5 bases from V and 7 bases from J, leaving 20 bases between. The CDR3 is 15 residues long. The CDR3 DNA sequence: TGTGCCAGTAGTCCTCCAGGGGACGGGCCCCGTGGCTACACCTTC. Translation gives CASSPPGDGPRGYTF.

This clone was observed a few times. The V call is TRBV7-2, the J call TRBJ2-1; TRBD1 or TRBD2 may be the D gene (5 bases each). The germline gives CDR1 SGHTA, CDR2 FQGNSA. The CDR3 has 16 residues. V lost 1 base and J lost 3, with 13 bases in between. CDR3 DNA: TGTGCCAGCAGCTTAGACCCCGGGGCCTTCTACAATGAGCAGTTCTTC. As protein: CASSLDPGAFYNEQFF.

The chain employs TRBV30 and TRBJ2-3; no clear D. Trimming removed 3 bases from V and 8 bases from J, with 6 bases in between. Germline CDR1 is GTSNPN and CDR2 is SVGIG (reference sequence). The CDR3 consists of 10 residues. CDR3 residues: CAWSDFTQYF. The CDR3 DNA sequence: TGTGCCTGGAGCGACTTTACGCAGTATTTT. Supplemented by reference TRBV30 and TRBJ2-3, the full variable domain reads SQTIHQWPATLVQPVGSPLSLECTVEGTSNPNLYWYRQAAGRGLQLLFYSVGIGQISSEVPQNLSASRPQDRQFILSSKKLLLSDSGFYLCAWSDFTQYFGPGTRLTVL.

This clone occurred a few times. The chain carries TRBV6-5 and TRBJ2-7, with D possibly matching TRBD2 (6 bases). Trimming removed 4 bases at V and 5 bases at J, with 12 bases between. Germline lookup yields CDR1 MNHEY and CDR2 SVGAGI. The CDR3 has 13 residues. This chain's CDR3 is CASSSHSGDEQYF. As DNA, the CDR3 is TGTGCCAGCAGTTCCCACTCGGGGGACGAGCAGTACTTC.

This clone was found a few times. Other DNA sequences in this sample translate to the same CDR3. The chain has TRBV29-1 and TRBJ1-5; D is uncertain. Germline lookup yields CDR1 SQVTM and CDR2 ANQGSEA. The V and J ends lost 4 bases and 2 bases respectively, with 3 bases between them. The CDR3 covers 11 residues. In DNA form, the CDR3 reads TGCAGCGTTGGTGGCAATCAGCCCCAGCATTTT. Its protein product is CSVGGNQPQHF.

The sample holds a few counts of this clone. The CDR3 reads CASSLNRGPYEQYF. CDR3 sequence (DNA): TGTGCCAGCAGCCTCAATCGAGGGCCCTACGAGCAGTACTTC. The chain couples TRBV7-3 to TRBJ2-7, with D maybe TRBD2 (5 bases). Germline assignment: CDR1 SGHTA and CDR2 FQGTGA. V was trimmed by 5 bases and J by 2 bases, leaving 13 bases between them. The CDR3 covers 14 residues.

The chain employs TRBV9 and TRBJ2-5; no firm D call. Trimming took off 0 bases at V and 0 bases at J, with 18 bases between the two ends. The CDR3 is 18 amino acids. The germline V gene encodes CDR1 SGDLS and CDR2 YYNGEE. The CDR3 loop reads CASSVGRQTYPYQETQYF. Here the CDR3 DNA reads TGTGCCAGCAGCGTAGGCCGGCAGACTTACCCTTACCAAGAGACCCAGTACTTC.

This clone came up a few times. V gene TRBV27 combines with J gene TRBJ1-4; D uncertain. Germline CDR1 reads MNHEY; CDR2 reads SMNVEV (reference sequence). This CDR3 contains 14 residues. Deletions cut 6 bases from V and 2 bases from J, with 10 bases between. The CDR3 reads CASSRIGTNEKLFF. For the CDR3, the DNA is TGTGCCAGCAGCCGGATTGGCACTAATGAAAAACTGTTTTTT. Full variable domain (remainder filled in from reference TRBV27 and TRBJ1-4): EAQVTQNPRYLITVTGKKLTVTCSQNMNHEYMSWYRQDPGLGLRQIYYSMNVEVTDKGDVPEGYKVSRKEKRNFPLILESPSPNQTSLYFCASSRIGTNEKLFFGSGTQLSVL.

This clone was found a few times. The chain uses TRBV30 and TRBJ1-2; perhaps TRBD1 as D (5 bases). CDR3 length equals 12 residues. V was pared by 6 bases and J by 8 bases, with 16 bases between. The V gene's germline CDR1 is GTSNPN and CDR2 SVGIG (reference sequence). As DNA, the CDR3 is TGTGCCTGCTCGAGACAGTCGTCGGGCTACACCTTC. Translated: CACSRQSSGYTF.

For this clone: Other DNA sequences within the sample encode an identical CDR3. The chain is built from TRBV18 and TRBJ2-5; TRBD2 might be the D (5 bases). CDR1 and CDR2 (germline): KGHSH, LQKENI. Trimming shortened V by 0 bases and J by 5 bases, and 10 bases separated the two germline ends. The CDR3 totals 14 residues. As DNA, the CDR3 is TGTGCCAGCTCACCACCCCCCGGCGGGGAGACCCAGTACTTC. Protein: CASSPPPGGETQYF.

The rearrangement joins TRBV9 to TRBJ1-1; D is ambiguous. The CDR3 extends over 14 amino acids. Trimming took 0 bases from V and 4 from J, leaving 10 bases between them. Germline-derived CDR1 and CDR2 are SGDLS and YYNGEE. The CDR3 DNA sequence: TGTGCCAGCAGCGTAGTGGAAAGAGCCACTGAAGCTTTCTTT. This sequence encodes CASSVVERATEAFF.

This clone was seen many times. The genes are TRBV30 and TRBJ2-1; D is unclear. The CDR3 contains 12 residues. Germline-derived CDR1 and CDR2 are GTSNPN and SVGIG (reference sequence). V was clipped by 1 base and J by 6 bases, with 7 bases between them. The CDR3 loop is CAWSGGANEQFF. The CDR3 coding sequence is TGTGCCTGGAGTGGCGGAGCCAATGAGCAGTTCTTC.

This chain connects TRBV6-5 to TRBJ2-5, with 10 bases identical to TRBD1. Trimming took 4 bases from V and 4 from J; bases not matched to a gene: 9. Germline V gene sequence: CDR1 MNHEY, CDR2 SVGAGI. This CDR3 comprises 16 residues. The DNA for the CDR3 is TGTGCCAGCAGTTGGGGACAGGGGCAATGGGGAGAGACCCAGTACTTC. Its translation: CASSWGQGQWGETQYF.

V gene TRBV5-4 combines with J gene TRBJ1-6, with D maybe TRBD1 (6 bases). Trimming stripped 2 bases from V and 8 bases from J, with 17 bases between. This CDR3 spans 16 amino acids. Per the germline V gene, CDR1 is SGHNT and CDR2 is YYREEE (reference sequence). CDR3 amino acids: CASSLRGGLEYSPLHF. For the CDR3, the DNA is TGTGCCAGCAGCTTACGAGGGGGTCTTGAGTATTCACCCCTCCACTTT.

This chain links TRBV29-1 with TRBJ1-4; D not resolved. This CDR3 has 11 amino acids. Germline CDR1 and CDR2: SQVTM and ANQGSEA. V was shortened by 4 bases and J by 4 bases, with 4 bases between the two germline ends. The CDR3 DNA reads as TGCAGCGTTGCCCATAATGAAAAACTGTTTTTT. Amino acids: CSVAHNEKLFF.

This clone was picked up a small number of times. Other DNA variants within this sample encode the same CDR3. CDR3: CAWSVRGTEAFF. The DNA for the CDR3 is TGTGCCTGGAGTGTACGAGGGACTGAAGCTTTCTTT. The chain employs TRBV30 and TRBJ1-1; D is unclear. The CDR3 runs to 12 residues. Trimming cost V 0 bases and J 5 bases, with 7 bases left between them. Germline V gives CDR1 GTSNPN, CDR2 SVGIG (reference sequence).

This clone has a handful of counts. V usage is TRBV6-4 and J usage is TRBJ1-2, with no clear D. There are 13 residues in the CDR3. V lost 11 bases, J lost 3 bases, and 16 bases lay in between. The V gene's germline CDR1 is MRHNA and CDR2 SNTAGT. The CDR3 region is CAAIWGRDYGYTF. CDR3 DNA sequence: TGTGCCGCCATCTGGGGTCGCGACTATGGCTACACCTTC.